This T cell receptor (beta chain) was identified during a study of beta chain features in type 1 diabetes. Study context: No patient-donor differences in age, gender, total cells or subset yield.

CDR3 size: 13 residues. The germline V gene encodes CDR1 MNHNY and CDR2 SVGAGI (reference sequence). Trimming took 11 bases from V and 5 from J; bases not matched to a gene: 12. cDNA synthesis used the whole RNA isolate, giving expressed TCRB sequences. Using immunoSEQ multiplex PCR, the repertoire was profiled, and TCRdb retains in-frame clones only, with some absent. The sample holds around 300,000 clones, 7.5% to 9.5% seen once. This clone occurred a few times. This clonotype was obtained from a young woman in good health. The chain uses TRBV6-6 and TRBJ2-7, with TRBD2 matching over 7 bases. Sequencing was done on a sample of central memory CD4+ T cells from blood. This chain's CDR3 is CASGGGVYHEQYF. The CDR3 DNA sequence: TGTGCCTCCGGGGGAGGGGTCTACCACGAGCAGTACTTC.